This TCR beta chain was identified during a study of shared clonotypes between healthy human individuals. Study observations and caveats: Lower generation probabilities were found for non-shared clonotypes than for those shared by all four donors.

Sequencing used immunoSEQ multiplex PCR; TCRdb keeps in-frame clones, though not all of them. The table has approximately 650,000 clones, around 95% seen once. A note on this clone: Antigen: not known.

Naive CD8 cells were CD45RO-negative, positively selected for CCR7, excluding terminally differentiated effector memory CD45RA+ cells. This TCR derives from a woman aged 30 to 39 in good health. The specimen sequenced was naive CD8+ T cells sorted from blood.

The CDR3 region has the DNA TGTGCCAGCAGCTCGACGGACCAGATGAACACTGAAGCTTTCTTT. Its protein is CASSSTDQMNTEAFF. This chain connects TRBV5-6 to TRBJ1-1; D gene unclear. The V end lost 3 bases, the J end lost 0 bases, and 12 bases lay between the germline ends. The CDR3 covers 15 residues. CDR1 is SGHDT, CDR2 YYEEEE, per germline. Drawing the rest from reference TRBV5-6 and TRBJ1-1, the complete variable domain is DAGVTQSPTHLIKTRGQQVTLRCSPKSGHDTVSWYQQALGQGPQFIFQYYEEEERQRGNFPDRFSGHQFPNYSSELNVNALLLGDSALYLCASSSTDQMNTEAFFGQGTRLTVV.